This T cell receptor beta chain was captured in a study of cytomegalovirus exposure and HLA in healthy donors (dated by TCRdb to 2016 to 2017). About the study as a whole: According to a later analysis, one platform produced both the 100 to 150 validation repertoires and the 620 or so repertoires of the first cohort. The study aimed to test whether cataloging public T cell receptors could reveal signatures of past pathogen exposure. Besides the first cohort of roughly 640 subjects, a separate validation cohort made up of roughly 120 different subjects was used. High-throughput TCR immunosequencing, statistical association of individual TCRs with disease status, and machine learning were combined to predict cytomegalovirus infection status.

About this clone itself: This clone's antigen is unknown. No base-level quality is on record; no much larger clone is a single base apart.

Overall study outcomes, separate from this receptor: Across donors, most TCR sequences were observed very rarely, whereas some public TCRs were present in many individuals. A few of the identified cytomegalovirus-associated TCR beta chains were confirmed in vitro to be specific for cytomegalovirus antigens. The classifier was reported to diagnose cytomegalovirus status with high specificity and sensitivity in both the original cohort and the validation cohort. The authors suggested that the approach could potentially be generalized to other disease states and immunological phenotypes. The study listed over 150 TCR beta chains as associated with cytomegalovirus. All 120 or so repertoires were used to score co-occurrence in the validation cohort in a later analysis, because that analysis had no HLA typing for the cohort. Subsequent analysis determined that TCRs grouped into clusters in the first cohort also showed a tendency toward co-occurrence across the 90 to 150 validation repertoires, and about 93% of cluster scores exceeded 0.

Library preparation used the immunoSEQ multiplex PCR assay. As for how the authors treated the data: A statistical classification framework was developed to diagnose cytomegalovirus status using the catalog of TCR beta chain sequences. What TCRdb holds here is the immuneACCESS table cut down to in-frame rearrangements. Part of the clones is not present; checked against another copy, under half of the missing clones reflect an unresolved V gene, and the others are unexplained. The V and J calls and clone size come from that table; D and trimming were worked out from the DNA. The table for this sample lists hundreds of thousands of clones; roughly 87% of them were counted only once. The ten largest clonotypes hold 1.5% to 2.5% of the sample. The donors were included in the validation cohort of 130 or so subjects, a group kept apart from the roughly 610-subject first cohort. CDR1 and CDR2 are drawn from the germline V gene: SGDLS, YYNGEE. The CDR3 sequence holds 12 residues, the cysteine and phenylalanine included. The kept DNA is CDR3 alone, 36 bases in frame from the first base. The germline V end is reduced by 5 bases and the J end by 8 bases; junction bases left unmatched: 5.

Sequencing was carried out using PBMCs. This receptor was obtained from a woman aged 18-35 years in good health and CMV-seropositive. The chain joins TRBV9 to TRBJ1-1; 8 of the junction bases match TRBD1. The CDR3 region: CASRGTGGEAFF. The DNA sequence is given as TGTGCCAGCAGGGGGACAGGAGGGGAAGCTTTCTTT.